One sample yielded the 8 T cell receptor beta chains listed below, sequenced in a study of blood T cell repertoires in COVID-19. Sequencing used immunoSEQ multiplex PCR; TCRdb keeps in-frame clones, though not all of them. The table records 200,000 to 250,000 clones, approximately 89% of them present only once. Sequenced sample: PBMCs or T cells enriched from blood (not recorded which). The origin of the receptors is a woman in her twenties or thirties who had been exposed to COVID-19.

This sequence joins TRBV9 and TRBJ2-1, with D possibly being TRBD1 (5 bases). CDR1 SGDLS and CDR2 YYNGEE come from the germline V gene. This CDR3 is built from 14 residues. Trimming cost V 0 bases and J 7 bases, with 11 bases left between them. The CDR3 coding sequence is TGTGCCAGCAGCGTAGGGGGCGCGAGGAATGAGCAGTTCTTC. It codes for CASSVGGARNEQFF.

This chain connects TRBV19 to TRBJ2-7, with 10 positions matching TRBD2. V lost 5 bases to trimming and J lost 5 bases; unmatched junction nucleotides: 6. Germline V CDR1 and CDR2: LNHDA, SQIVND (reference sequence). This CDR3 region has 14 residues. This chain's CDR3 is CASSDLAGVDEQYF. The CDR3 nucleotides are TGTGCCAGTAGTGATCTAGCGGGAGTGGACGAGCAGTACTTC. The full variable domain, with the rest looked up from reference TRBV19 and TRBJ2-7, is DGGITQSPKYLFRKEGQNVTLSCEQNLNHDAMYWYRQDPGQGLRLIYYSQIVNDFQKGDIAEGYSVSREKKESFPLTVTSAQKNPTAFYLCASSDLAGVDEQYFGPGTRLTVT.

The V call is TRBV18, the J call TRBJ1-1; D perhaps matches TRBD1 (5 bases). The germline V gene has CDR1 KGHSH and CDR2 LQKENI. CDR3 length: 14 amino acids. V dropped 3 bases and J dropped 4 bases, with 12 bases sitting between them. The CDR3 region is CASSPFGGGTEAFF. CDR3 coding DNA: TGTGCCAGCTCACCCTTTGGGGGGGGCACTGAAGCTTTCTTT.

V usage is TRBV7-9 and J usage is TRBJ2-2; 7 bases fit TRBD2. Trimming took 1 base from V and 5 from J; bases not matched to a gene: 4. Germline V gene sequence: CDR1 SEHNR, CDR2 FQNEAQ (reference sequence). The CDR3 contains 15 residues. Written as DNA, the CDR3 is TGTGCCAGCAGCTTAGTTCGGGGAGGGACCGGGGAGCTGTTTTTT. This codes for CASSLVRGGTGELFF.

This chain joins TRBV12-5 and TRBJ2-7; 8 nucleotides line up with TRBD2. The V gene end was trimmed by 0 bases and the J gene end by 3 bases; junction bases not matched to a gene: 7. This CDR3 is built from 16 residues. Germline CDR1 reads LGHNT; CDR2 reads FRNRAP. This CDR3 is CASGLVLEREYYEQYF. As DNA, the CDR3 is TGTGCTAGTGGTTTGGTACTCGAGCGGGAGTACTACGAGCAGTACTTC.

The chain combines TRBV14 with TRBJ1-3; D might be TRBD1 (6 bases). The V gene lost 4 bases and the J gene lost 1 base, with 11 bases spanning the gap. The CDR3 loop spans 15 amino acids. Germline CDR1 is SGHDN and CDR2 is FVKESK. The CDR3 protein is CASSPGHLSGNTIYF. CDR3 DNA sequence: TGTGCCAGCAGCCCGGGACACCTATCTGGAAACACCATATATTTT.

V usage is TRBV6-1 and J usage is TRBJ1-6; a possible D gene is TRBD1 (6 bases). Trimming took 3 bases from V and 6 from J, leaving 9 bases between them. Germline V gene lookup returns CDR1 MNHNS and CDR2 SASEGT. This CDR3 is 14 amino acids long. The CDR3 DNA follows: TGTGCCAGCAGTGAGTTAGGGGGTAATTCACCCCTCCACTTT. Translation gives CASSELGGNSPLHF.

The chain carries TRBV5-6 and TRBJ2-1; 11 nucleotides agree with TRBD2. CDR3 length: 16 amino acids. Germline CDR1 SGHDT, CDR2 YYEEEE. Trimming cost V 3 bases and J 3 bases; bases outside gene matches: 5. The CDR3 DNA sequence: TGTGCCAGCAGCTCCACTAGCGGGAGTCTCTACAATGAGCAGTTCTTC. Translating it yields CASSSTSGSLYNEQFF.